The clone carrying this T cell receptor (beta chain) was counted between two and nine times. This record comes from a study of blood T cell repertoires in COVID-19. Study summary: From the United States, Italy and Spain came samples of acute and convalescent COVID-19. Sample material is recorded as cDNA or gDNA derived from T cells, B-cell-depleted T cells, or PBMCs.

Methods used by the authors: Reference gene primer amplification yielded estimated nucleated cell counts. The data were produced by immunoSEQ multiplex PCR, yet TCRdb's version contains in-frame clones alone and is incomplete. V and J calls and clone size follow that table, whereas D and trimming were derived from the DNA. The sample lists about 85,000 clones, around nine tenths occurring once. This CDR3 spans 16 amino acids. V dropped 5 bases and J dropped 6; count of bases not matched to a gene: 14. Germline CDR1 SGHAT, CDR2 FQNNGV. Material for sequencing was peripheral blood. This TCR came from a man in his fifties with acute or convalescent COVID-19. The chain joins TRBV11-2 to TRBJ1-2; 8 bases agree with TRBD1. CDR3 region: CASSPRTGGSLHGYTF. The CDR3 DNA sequence: TGTGCCAGCAGCCCGAGAACAGGGGGTTCTTTACATGGCTACACCTTC.